The 23 T cell receptor beta chains in this list originate from one sample, sequenced in a study of CD8 T cells in Susac syndrome. Random hexamers were used to reverse transcribe roughly 0.45 to 1 ug of RNA. TCRdb independently ran MiXCR on the immunoSEQ multiplex PCR reads; one entry per CDR3 protein. The sample yields 120,000 or so distinct CDR3 sequences, over 85% seen once. The sequenced sample consisted of CD8+ T cells from PBMCs. These receptors were collected from a human donor with Susac syndrome.

The chain carries TRBV9 and TRBJ2-3; D is unresolved. V was shortened by 0 bases and J by 0 bases, with 5 bases between the two germline ends. Germline CDR1 reads SGDLS; CDR2 reads YYNGEE. The CDR3 length is 14 residues. The CDR3 here is CASSVVASTDTQYF. The CDR3 nucleotides are TGTGCCAGCAGCGTAGTGGCTAGCACAGATACGCAGTATTTT.

The rearrangement joins TRBV4-3 to TRBJ2-7, with TRBD1 identical over 7 bases. V shed 2 bases, J shed 1 base, and the junction held 8 bases outside the gene matches. This CDR3 spans 16 amino acids. Germline V gives CDR1 LGHNA, CDR2 YSLEER. The CDR3 region is CASSQHRDSLSYEQYF. DNA of the CDR3: TGCGCCAGCAGCCAACACCGGGACAGCCTTTCCTACGAGCAGTACTTC.

The chain uses TRBV5-4 and TRBJ2-7; TRBD1 or TRBD2 may be the D gene (5 bases each). V was cut by 1 base and J by 6 bases, with 14 bases left in between. The CDR3 covers 14 residues. CDR1 SGHNT and CDR2 YYREEE come from the germline V gene (reference sequence). CDR3 protein: CASSLLGEFGEQYF. The CDR3 DNA is TGTGCCAGCAGCTTGCTGGGGGAGTTCGGCGAGCAGTACTTC. Together with reference TRBV5-4 and TRBJ2-7, the CDR3 gives the full variable domain: ETGVTQSPTHLIKTRGQQVTLRCSSQSGHNTVSWYQQALGQGPQFIFQYYREEENGRGNFPPRFSGLQFPNYSSELNVNALELDDSALYLCASSLLGEFGEQYFGPGTRLTVT.

The sample holds a few counts of this clonotype. This chain connects TRBV7-2 to TRBJ1-2; D remains ambiguous. The CDR3 consists of 15 residues. Germline V CDR1 and CDR2: SGHTA, FQGNSA. V was pared by 4 bases and J by 3 bases, with 15 bases between. CDR3 sequence reads: CASSSKAIWHYGYTF. DNA for the CDR3: TGTGCCAGCAGCTCCAAAGCAATATGGCACTATGGCTACACCTTC.

This clonotype was counted once. The gene calls are TRBV30 and TRBJ2-3; 13 bases are shared with TRBD2. Trimming removed 5 bases from V and 4 bases from J; junction bases left unmatched: 3. Germline CDR1 reads GTSNPN; CDR2 reads SVGIG (reference sequence). The CDR3 is made up of 14 amino acids. The CDR3 sequence: CAWVLAGGADTQYF. The CDR3 bases are TGTGCCTGGGTACTAGCGGGAGGGGCAGATACGCAGTATTTT.

The gene calls are TRBV7-8 and TRBJ1-1; D remains ambiguous. This CDR3 has 9 residues. V lost 8 bases, J lost 6 bases, and 4 bases lay in between. Germline V gene sequence: CDR1 SGHVS, CDR2 FQNEAQ. The CDR3 bases are TGTGCCAGCCAACCTGAAGCTTTCTTT. Residues: CASQPEAFF.

This chain uses TRBV4-1 with TRBJ1-2, with TRBD1 matching over 8 bases. The CDR3 is made up of 14 amino acids. Germline V gene lookup returns CDR1 MGHRA and CDR2 YSYEKL. V trimming: 0 bases; J trimming: 6 bases; junction bases outside the gene matches: 3. The CDR3 reads CASSQDGDRHGYTF. The CDR3 DNA reads as TGCGCCAGCAGCCAAGATGGGGACAGGCATGGCTACACCTTC.

This sequence joins TRBV11-2 and TRBJ2-7, with 7 bases identical to TRBD1. Germline trimming cut 3 bases from V and 3 bases from J; bases unmatched to any gene: 8. Per the germline V gene, CDR1 is SGHAT and CDR2 is FQNNGV. The CDR3 spans 15 residues. The CDR3 DNA follows: TGTGCCAGCAGCTTGGCTGGGACAGAAAACTACGAGCAGTACTTC. Amino acid sequence: CASSLAGTENYEQYF.

The V call is TRBV7-6, the J call TRBJ2-1; 8 bases map to TRBD2. The CDR3 runs 17 residues. Losses at the gene ends were 5 bases for V and 5 bases for J; bases not matched to a gene: 14. In germline, CDR1 is SGHVS, CDR2 FNYEAQ. CDR3 sequence: CASSASGAGETNNEQFF. DNA of the CDR3: TGTGCCAGCAGCGCAAGTGGAGCGGGAGAAACTAACAATGAGCAGTTCTTC.

This clonotype was observed a single time. This chain uses TRBV5-6 with TRBJ2-7, with 7 bases identical to TRBD2. The trim removed 0 bases at V and 3 bases at J, leaving 6 bases unmatched. CDR1 is SGHDT, CDR2 YYEEEE, per germline. The CDR3 contains 15 residues. CDR3: CASSLVRGVGYEQYF. CDR3 coding DNA: TGTGCCAGCAGCTTGGTACGGGGGGTCGGCTACGAGCAGTACTTC.

The chain uses TRBV3-1 and TRBJ2-3; a possible D gene is TRBD2 (6 bases). The CDR3 is 16 amino acids. Germline CDR1 reads LGHDT; CDR2 reads YNNKEL (reference sequence). Trimming shortened V by 3 bases and J by 0 bases, and 13 bases separated the two germline ends. The CDR3 coding sequence is TGTGCCAGCAGCCAGAACCTAGCGACTAGCACAGATACGCAGTATTTT. This sequence encodes CASSQNLATSTDTQYF.

The chain recombines TRBV12-3 or TRBV12-4 with TRBJ2-5, with D tentatively TRBD2 (6 bases). The CDR3 contains 16 residues. Deletions cut 5 bases from V and 3 bases from J, with 19 bases between. The CDR3 DNA reads as TGTGCCAGCAGTCCCGACGGGGAGGCGGCTGAAGAGACCCAGTACTTC. Encoded protein: CASSPDGEAAEETQYF.

This clonotype was found once. The V gene is TRBV12-3 or TRBV12-4, the J gene TRBJ1-4, with 7 bases matching TRBD1. This CDR3 is 14 amino acids long. Losses at the gene ends were 6 bases for V and 7 bases for J; bases not matched to a gene: 8. CDR3 sequence (DNA): TGTGCCAGCAGCCCATGGGGGACAGCTGAAAAACTGTTTTTT. Protein product: CASSPWGTAEKLFF.

The rearrangement links TRBV12-5 to TRBJ2-5, with 8 bases lining up with TRBD2. There are 15 residues in the CDR3. The germline CDR1 and CDR2 sequences are LGHNT and FRNRAP. Losses at the gene ends were 2 bases for V and 0 bases for J; bases not matched to a gene: 2. The CDR3 DNA is TGTGCTAGTGGTTTGATGGGACTAGACCAAGAGACCCAGTACTTC. It specifies CASGLMGLDQETQYF.

The genes are TRBV5-4 and TRBJ1-2; 10 bases are shared with TRBD1. The germline CDR1 and CDR2 sequences are SGHNT and YYREEE (reference sequence). The CDR3 extends over 16 amino acids. Losses at the gene ends were 4 bases for V and 4 bases for J; bases not matched to a gene: 10. The CDR3 reads CASSPLATGGAYGYTF. In nucleotides, the CDR3 is TGTGCCAGCAGCCCGCTCGCGACAGGGGGCGCCTATGGCTACACCTTC.

This sequence joins TRBV12-3 or TRBV12-4 and TRBJ2-1, with D hard to call. V lost 2 bases and J lost 3, with 8 bases in between. The CDR3 runs 14 residues. CDR3 region: CASSLLSGYNEQFF. CDR3 in DNA: TGTGCCAGCAGTTTATTGTCGGGCTACAATGAGCAGTTCTTC.

This chain links TRBV30 with TRBJ1-6, with 10 bases aligning to TRBD1. The V gene's germline CDR1 is GTSNPN and CDR2 SVGIG (reference sequence). With V trimmed by 1 base and J by 9 bases, 9 bases remained unmatched. The CDR3 spans 16 residues. CDR3 bases: TGTGCCTGGAGTGCGCAACGGGACAGGGGTTTTTCACCCCTCCACTTT. The encoded protein is CAWSAQRDRGFSPLHF.

As DNA, the CDR3 is TGTGCCAGCCAGGGGTTTAATGGCAATGAGCAGTTCTTC. The encoded protein is CASQGFNGNEQFF. This sequence joins TRBV12-3 or TRBV12-4 and TRBJ2-1; TRBD1 might be the D (6 bases). V lost 8 bases and J 6 bases, leaving 14 bases between the germline ends. This CDR3 is built from 13 residues.

This chain links TRBV2 with TRBJ1-2, with D hard to call. CDR3 length: 14 amino acids. With 7 bases removed from V and 3 bases from J, the gap between germline ends came to 15 bases. Germline CDR1 and CDR2: SNHLY and FYNNEI. Written as DNA, the CDR3 is TGTGCCAGCACCGTGGCAGAGACCCACTATGGCTACACCTTC. This codes for CASTVAETHYGYTF.

V and J are TRBV30 and TRBJ1-1, with TRBD1 identical over 12 bases. The J segment lost 7 bases and the V segment lost 5 bases, leaving 11 bases of the junction unmatched. The CDR3 contains 15 residues. Looked up from germline, CDR1 is GTSNPN and CDR2 is SVGIG (reference sequence). DNA of the CDR3: TGTGCCTGGGGGGACAGGGGGCGCGAATCAGGTGAAGCTTTCTTT. Protein: CAWGDRGRESGEAFF.

The chain has TRBV4-1 and TRBJ2-7; TRBD2 aligns across 9 bases. Trimming took 4 bases from V and 5 from J; bases not matched to a gene: 15. The CDR3 runs to 17 residues. Germline lookup yields CDR1 MGHRA and CDR2 YSYEKL. The CDR3, as DNA: TGCGCCAGCAGCCCAGATATAGCGGGGGCACCGGGGAACGAGCAGTACTTC. As protein: CASSPDIAGAPGNEQYF.

Worth noting for this clonotype: The junction differs from germline at one of its ends, possibly a read error. The chain couples TRBV18 to TRBJ1-3; TRBD1 might be the D (5 bases). In germline, CDR1 is KGHSH, CDR2 LQKENI. The CDR3 length is 13 residues. The CDR3 is CASSRDSENTIYF. CDR3 coding DNA: TGTGCCAGCTCGCGGGACTCTGAAAACACCATATATTTT.

The chain has TRBV5-1 and TRBJ2-3; 8 nucleotides line up with TRBD1. The J segment lost 1 base and the V segment lost 4 bases, leaving 5 bases of the junction unmatched. Germline V gene lookup returns CDR1 SGHRS and CDR2 YFSETQ. CDR3 size: 15 residues. The CDR3 loop reads CASSPGQGGTDTQYF. The CDR3 nucleotides read TGCGCCAGCAGCCCAGGACAGGGAGGCACAGATACGCAGTATTTT.